A selection of T cell receptor beta chains follows, all from one sample in a study of regulatory T cells in long-lasting Graves disease. One entry per CDR3 protein, called by TCRdb with MiXCR from the multiplex PCR reads. This table holds some 280,000 distinct CDR3 sequences, 20% to 25% found once. Sequencing was performed on peripheral blood mononuclear cells (PBMCs), taken when the disease was refractory, from a patient treated with antithyroid drugs. All receptors derive from a female donor with Graves disease. CDR3s include the opening cysteine and the closing phenylalanine or tryptophan. The order of the fields is CDR3 length, V gene, CDR3 protein.

>15|TRBV6-2/TRBV6-3
CASSYRWGEIGEQYF
>15|TRBV7-2
CASSSYNRVGDEQYF
>15|TRBV29-1
CSVEVFIEGTETQYF
>12|TRBV7-9
CASSFDSYEQYF
>11|TRBV29-1
CSVGERTEAFF
>15|TRBV18
CASSPQRDRNTEAFF
>15|TRBV4-1
CASSQDRDRAYEQYF
>16|TRBV12-3/TRBV12-4
CASSMTGPFGGQPQHF
>15|TRBV27
CASSPRTGEYNEQFF
>15|TRBV4-3
CASSGTATYNSPLHF
>19|TRBV6-5
CASSYSWDRGKTPQETQYF
>19|TRBV6-1
CASRITGTSGSWEDYEQYF
>15|TRBV10-3
CATRLSERDNSPLHF
>12|TRBV12-3/TRBV12-4
CASRQSRGEQYF
>14|TRBV7-2
CASSFDRATDTQYF
>14|TRBV28
CASSPREGAQPQHF
>14|TRBV4-1
CASSQRLAGDTQYF
>13|TRBV7-2
CASSSMGGNEQFF
>15|TRBV25-1
CASSLKGGGTHEQYF
>14|TRBV5-1
CASRPGQAYEKLFF
>16|TRBV7-2
CASSPLGGTGQETQYF
>15|TRBV6-8
CATSEEGASNQPQHF